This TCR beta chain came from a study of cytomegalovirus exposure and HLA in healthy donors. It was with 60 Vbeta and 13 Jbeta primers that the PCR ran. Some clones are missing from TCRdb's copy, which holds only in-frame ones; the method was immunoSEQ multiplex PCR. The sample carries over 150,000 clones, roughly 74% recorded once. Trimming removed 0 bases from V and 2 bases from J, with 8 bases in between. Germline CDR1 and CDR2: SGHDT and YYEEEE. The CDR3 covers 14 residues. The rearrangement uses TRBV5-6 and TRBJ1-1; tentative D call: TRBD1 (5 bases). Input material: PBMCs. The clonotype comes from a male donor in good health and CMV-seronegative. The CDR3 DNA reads TGTGCCAGCAGCTTGGGACAGACTAACACTGAAGCTTTCTTT. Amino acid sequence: CASSLGQTNTEAFF.